The 15 T cell receptor beta chains below were found in one sample sequenced in a study of CD8+CD57+ T cells in acquired aplastic anemia listed by TCRdb under 2018. The patients picked for sequencing were ones in whom flow cytometry had shown an expansion of CD8+CD57+ cells. Reads for this sample came from an Illumina HiSeq 2000. Genomic DNA served as template for TCR beta VDJ combination and CDR3 sequence profiling. Through fastp at Q25 and MiXCR, TCRdb rebuilt clones from the public reads, retaining in-frame beta chains. Each entry is one CDR3 protein sequence, shown with its most common DNA and genes. This sample comprises 450,000 to 600,000 distinct CDR3 sequences, approximately 33% of them detected only once. The ten largest clones add up to 0.7% to 1% of the sample. Sequenced material: sorted CD4+, CD8+, or CD8+CD57+ T cells (not recorded which) from PBMCs. These receptors were obtained from a human donor with aplastic anemia.

About this clonotype itself: This may stem from a read error, because a much larger clone lies one nucleotide away. The rearrangement uses TRBV10-3 and TRBJ2-7; D might be TRBD1 (6 bases). Germline-derived CDR1 and CDR2 are ENHRY and SYGVKD. Trimming stripped 5 bases from V and 6 bases from J, with 23 bases between. CDR3 size: 16 residues. CDR3 protein: CAISYGLTTGNGEQYF. In nucleotides, the CDR3 is TGTGCCATCAGTTACGGACTGACTACAGGGAACGGCGAGCAGTACTTC.

This chain uses TRBV6-1 with TRBJ1-5; 7 nucleotides match TRBD1. The CDR3 sequence is 13 residues long. V lost 11 bases, J lost 6 bases, and 10 bases stayed unmatched. The germline V gene encodes CDR1 MNHNS and CDR2 SASEGT. CDR3 loop: CAARGAQGQPQHF. The CDR3 coding sequence is TGTGCCGCCAGGGGGGCGCAAGGTCAGCCCCAGCATTTT.

The rearrangement joins TRBV6-1 to TRBJ1-5; the match to TRBD1 covers 9 bases. The J segment lost 4 bases and the V segment lost 6 bases, leaving 7 bases of the junction unmatched. Per the germline V gene, CDR1 is MNHNS and CDR2 is SASEGT. This CDR3 has 15 residues. As DNA, the CDR3 is TGTGCCAGCAGGCAGGGACAGGGCCCAAATCAGCCCCAGCATTTT. This gives the protein CASRQGQGPNQPQHF.

The sample holds many counts of this clonotype. The J gene is TRBJ1-1, the V gene TRBV7-2; no reliable D call. Deletions cut 4 bases from V and 4 bases from J, with 7 bases between. The CDR3 spans 12 residues. Germline assignment: CDR1 SGHTA and CDR2 FQGNSA. The CDR3: CASSSRSTEAFF. Written as DNA, the CDR3 is TGTGCCAGCAGCTCGAGAAGCACTGAAGCTTTCTTT.

The chain uses TRBV20-1 and TRBJ2-7, with 10 bases that match TRBD2. The CDR3 spans 15 residues. Trimming took 0 bases from V and 8 from J; bases not matched to a gene: 10. The germline V gene has CDR1 DFQATT and CDR2 SNEGSKA (reference sequence). This CDR3 reads CSARDRQAGGFKQYF. In DNA, the CDR3 is TGCAGTGCTAGAGATCGACAAGCGGGGGGGTTCAAGCAGTACTTC.

Notes on this clonotype: One end of the junction does not line up with germline, which may come from a read error. The rearrangement joins TRBV2 to TRBJ2-3, with a tentative D call TRBD1 (6 bases). Germline loops: CDR1 SNHLY, CDR2 FYNNEI. CDR3 size: 13 residues. The CDR3 region is CAIAHRETDTQYF. CDR3 sequence (DNA): TGTGCCATCGCGCACAGGGAGACAGATACGCAATATTTT.

In its sample, this clonotype was seen once. The chain has TRBV20-1 and TRBJ1-5; D is ambiguous. From germline, CDR1 is DFQATT and CDR2 SNEGSKA (reference sequence). The CDR3 is 15 amino acids. Trimming removed 0 bases from V and 1 base from J, with 10 bases in between. The CDR3 DNA sequence: TGCAGTGCTAGAGATCCGAGCGGGAGCAATCAGCCCCAGCATTTT. Translation: CSARDPSGSNQPQHF.

This clonotype showed up many times. The chain uses TRBV29-1 and TRBJ1-5; D is unclear. From germline, CDR1 is SQVTM and CDR2 ANQGSEA. Trimming removed 4 bases at V and 2 bases at J, with 15 bases between. The CDR3 covers 15 residues. CDR3 in amino acids: CSVVVRNEGNQPQHF. DNA for the CDR3: TGCAGCGTTGTTGTCCGAAACGAGGGCAATCAGCCCCAGCATTTT.

This clonotype was seen a few times. The chain combines TRBV6-1 with TRBJ2-7; no definite D call. This CDR3 region has 15 residues. The V gene's germline CDR1 is MNHNS and CDR2 SASEGT. V was pared by 7 bases and J by 2 bases, with 18 bases between. In DNA form, the CDR3 reads TGTGCCAGCACTCAATCCCCACAGAAAACCTACGAGCAGTACTTC. Protein product: CASTQSPQKTYEQYF.

This clonotype was counted a few times. The chain uses TRBV9 and TRBJ2-1; D ambiguous. The CDR3 loop spans 13 amino acids. Germline values: CDR1 SGDLS, CDR2 YYNGEE. V lost 0 bases, J lost 8 bases, and 9 bases lay in between. CDR3 nucleotide sequence: TGTGCCAGCAGCGTAGCTCTTCGGGATGAGCAGTTCTTC. This sequence encodes CASSVALRDEQFF.

This clonotype came up many times. The chain joins TRBV2 to TRBJ1-3, with D perhaps TRBD1 (5 bases). Germline loops: CDR1 SNHLY, CDR2 FYNNEI. The length of the CDR3 is 15 residues. V was shortened by 10 bases and J by 4 bases, with 20 bases between the two germline ends. CDR3 residues: CATPNPGGFGNTIYF. CDR3 nucleotide sequence: TGTGCCACCCCGAACCCGGGGGGGTTCGGAAACACCATATATTTT. Filled out from reference TRBV2 and TRBJ1-3, the complete variable domain reads EPEVTQTPSHQVTQMGQEVILRCVPISNHLYFYWYRQILGQKVEFLVSFYNNEISEKSEIFDDQFSVERPDGSNFTLKIRSTKLEDSAMYFCATPNPGGFGNTIYFGEGSWLTVV.

This clonotype showed up many times. This chain connects TRBV7-9 to TRBJ1-5; tentatively, D is TRBD1 (6 bases). V was trimmed by 5 bases and J by 6 bases, leaving 8 bases between them. The CDR3 loop spans 12 amino acids. In germline, CDR1 is SEHNR, CDR2 FQNEAQ (reference sequence). The CDR3 is CASSQGGQPQHF. In DNA, the CDR3 is TGTGCCAGCAGCCAAGGGGGTCAGCCCCAGCATTTT.

This clonotype was counted at least ten times. This chain joins TRBV20-1 and TRBJ1-5, with D perhaps matching TRBD1 (5 bases). V was pared by 6 bases and J by 5 bases, with 11 bases between. This CDR3 region has 12 residues. Germline CDR1 and CDR2: DFQATT and SNEGSKA (reference sequence). The CDR3 nucleotides are TGCAGTGCAAACCGGGGGGATCAGCCCCAGCATTTT. Translation: CSANRGDQPQHF.

This chain links TRBV5-4 with TRBJ2-3, with 7 bases that match TRBD2. The CDR3 length is 16 residues. With 0 bases clipped from V and 0 bases from J, the junction kept 4 bases outside the gene matches. Germline V gives CDR1 SGHNT, CDR2 YYREEE (reference sequence). The CDR3 sequence is CASSLGSGHSTDTQYF. The CDR3, as DNA: TGTGCCAGCAGCTTGGGTAGCGGGCACAGCACAGATACGCAGTATTTT.

There are many counts of this clonotype. This chain joins TRBV7-9 and TRBJ2-7, with D hard to call. The CDR3 sequence is 14 residues long. V dropped 1 base and J dropped 0 bases, with 7 bases sitting between them. The V gene's germline CDR1 is SEHNR and CDR2 FQNEAQ (reference sequence). CDR3 DNA sequence: TGTGCCAGCAGCTTAGATTCCGGCTCCTACGAGCAGTACTTC. It yields the protein CASSLDSGSYEQYF.